These 32 T cell receptor beta chains came from one sample sequenced in a study of CD8+ T cells in alopecia areata. Sequencing used cDNA as its template, made by extracting RNA and reverse transcribing it. Clones were sequenced by immunoSEQ multiplex PCR, and TCRdb holds only the in-frame ones, with some missing. Among around 140,000 clones listed, roughly half were seen once. The material was CD4+ T cells sorted from blood, obtained at week 0. These receptors originate from a human donor with alopecia areata.

The chain recombines TRBV11-2 with TRBJ2-1, with a tentative D call TRBD2 (5 bases). CDR1 is SGHAT, CDR2 FQNNGV, per germline. There are 13 residues in the CDR3. V lost 0 bases, J lost 12 bases, and 12 bases lay in between. The CDR3 DNA is TGTGCCAGCAGCTTAGATCGGGGTGTGCGGCAGTTCTTC. As protein: CASSLDRGVRQFF. The entire variable domain, with the rest obtained from reference TRBV11-2 and TRBJ2-1, is as follows: EAGVAQSPRYKIIEKRQSVAFWCNPISGHATLYWYQQILGQGPKLLIQFQNNGVVDDSQLPKDRFSAERLKGVDSTLKIQPAKLEDSAVYLCASSLDRGVRQFFGPGTRLTVL.

This clone appeared a single time. The genes are TRBV5-4 and TRBJ2-3; 7 bases fit TRBD2. This CDR3 is 16 amino acids long. Trimming at V came to 4 bases and at J to 0 bases, leaving 8 bases not matched to a gene. The germline V gene encodes CDR1 SGHNT and CDR2 YYREEE (reference sequence). The CDR3 spells CASSEASGISTDTQYF. In DNA form, the CDR3 reads TGTGCCAGCAGCGAAGCTAGCGGAATTAGCACAGATACGCAGTATTTT.

This chain links TRBV2 with TRBJ2-3; D not resolved. Per germline, CDR1 SNHLY and CDR2 FYNNEI. CDR3 size: 16 residues. Trimming pared 3 bases from V and 0 bases from J, leaving 13 bases between. This CDR3 reads CASSESQPPSTDTQYF. DNA of the CDR3: TGTGCCAGCAGTGAGTCGCAGCCACCGAGCACAGATACGCAGTATTTT.

This clone has only a few counts. The chain couples TRBV27 to TRBJ2-5, with a weak D call TRBD2 (5 bases). Germline lookup yields CDR1 MNHEY and CDR2 SMNVEV (reference sequence). Trimming stripped 5 bases from V and 5 bases from J, with 21 bases between. This CDR3 spans 16 amino acids. CDR3 sequence (DNA): TGTGCCAGCAGTCTACGGACTCCGGCGGGTCACGAGACCCAGTACTTC. Amino acid sequence: CASSLRTPAGHETQYF.

This clone has only a few counts. This chain joins TRBV6-6 and TRBJ2-6; no clear D. V was clipped by 6 bases and J by 0 bases, with 12 bases between them. The CDR3 has 16 residues. CDR1 is MNHNY, CDR2 SVGAGI, per germline (reference sequence). DNA of the CDR3: TGTGCCAGCAGCCCTAATCCGATCTCTGGGGCCAACGTCCTGACTTTC. Its translation: CASSPNPISGANVLTF.

The chain is built from TRBV6-5 and TRBJ2-5, with 7 bases fitting TRBD1. The J segment lost 2 bases and the V segment lost 4 bases, leaving 4 bases of the junction unmatched. The length of the CDR3 is 14 residues. Germline V gives CDR1 MNHEY, CDR2 SVGAGI. CDR3 loop: CASSFSGGQETQYF. DNA for the CDR3: TGTGCCAGCAGTTTCTCAGGGGGACAAGAGACCCAGTACTTC.

V usage is TRBV7-3 and J usage is TRBJ1-1; no clear D. The CDR3 totals 13 residues. CDR1 is SGHTA, CDR2 FQGTGA, per germline. V lost 8 bases, J lost 2 bases, and 12 bases lay in between. CDR3: CASGVRINTEAFF. CDR3 nucleotide sequence: TGTGCCAGCGGGGTCCGGATCAACACTGAAGCTTTCTTT.

This clone was seen just once. The gene calls are TRBV30 and TRBJ2-1; D is unclear. In germline, CDR1 is GTSNPN, CDR2 SVGIG (reference sequence). V was clipped by 0 bases and J by 4 bases, with 7 bases between them. The CDR3 spans 13 residues. DNA for the CDR3: TGTGCCTGGAGTGTACAACCGTACAATGAGCAGTTCTTC. Translation gives CAWSVQPYNEQFF.

The table lists this clone with a few counts. This sequence joins TRBV27 and TRBJ2-6; D is possibly TRBD1 (5 bases). Between the trimmed V and J ends, which lost 4 bases and 0 bases, there was a span of 13 bases. Germline V gene sequence: CDR1 MNHEY, CDR2 SMNVEV (reference sequence). The CDR3 extends over 17 amino acids. CDR3 in amino acids: CASSYSTASSGANVLTF. CDR3 DNA: TGTGCCAGCAGTTACTCGACAGCCAGCTCTGGGGCCAACGTCCTGACTTTC.

The rearrangement uses TRBV7-2 and TRBJ1-2; perhaps TRBD1 as D (6 bases). V lost 7 bases, J lost 5 bases, and 17 bases lay in between. The germline V gene encodes CDR1 SGHTA and CDR2 FQGNSA. The CDR3 sequence is 14 residues long. The CDR3: CASTSLGGRYGYTF. In DNA, the CDR3 is TGTGCCAGCACCTCGTTAGGGGGGCGGTATGGCTACACCTTC. Supplemented by reference TRBV7-2 and TRBJ1-2, the full variable domain reads GAGVSQSPSNKVTEKGKDVELRCDPISGHTALYWYRQSLGQGLEFLIYFQGNSAPDKSGLPSDRFSAERTGGSVSTLTIQRTQQEDSAVYLCASTSLGGRYGYTFGSGTRLTVV.

This chain uses TRBV30 with TRBJ2-1; 10 positions agree with TRBD1. V shed 4 bases, J shed 2 bases, and the junction held 8 bases outside the gene matches. The V gene's germline CDR1 is GTSNPN and CDR2 SVGIG (reference sequence). The CDR3 has 16 residues. The CDR3 loop reads CAWNPGGTGAYNEQFF. CDR3 DNA: TGTGCCTGGAACCCTGGGGGGACAGGGGCCTACAATGAGCAGTTCTTC.

The chain couples TRBV14 to TRBJ2-5, with D hard to call. This CDR3 contains 13 residues. Germline V gives CDR1 SGHDN, CDR2 FVKESK. V lost 0 bases and J 7 bases, leaving 9 bases between the germline ends. The CDR3: CASSQDRSRTQYF. The CDR3 nucleotides are TGTGCCAGCAGCCAAGACCGGAGCCGGACCCAGTACTTC.

The J gene is TRBJ1-3, the V gene TRBV29-1, with 10 bases matching TRBD1. The CDR3 has 14 amino acids. After removal of 6 bases from V and 3 bases from J, the junction contained 5 bases not matched to a gene. CDR1 SQVTM and CDR2 ANQGSEA come from the germline V gene. The DNA of the CDR3 is TGCAGCGTGAGGAGGACAGGGGGTGGAAACACCATATATTTT. It is translated as CSVRRTGGGNTIYF.

The chain couples TRBV29-1 to TRBJ2-3, with TRBD2 matching 7 bases. V trimming: 6 bases; J trimming: 0 bases; junction bases outside the gene matches: 9. The CDR3 is 15 amino acids. Germline CDR1 SQVTM, CDR2 ANQGSEA. CDR3 DNA: TGCAGCGTCTGCCTAGCGGTGGAGAGCACAGATACGCAGTATTTT. This codes for CSVCLAVESTDTQYF.

The table lists this clone with a few counts. Here the CDR3 omits its conserved ending phenylalanine or tryptophan, so a read error is the likely source. The V call is TRBV5-1, the J call TRBJ2-7; no clear D gene. Germline V gives CDR1 SGHRS, CDR2 YFSETQ. This CDR3 has 14 residues. Trimming shortened V by 0 bases and J by 7 bases, and 14 bases separated the two germline ends. The chain's CDR3 is CASSLAPTRGEQYI. The CDR3 DNA follows: TGCGCCAGCAGCTTGGCTCCAACGCGTGGAGAGCAGTACATC.

This chain joins TRBV30 and TRBJ2-1, with D uncertain. Per the germline V gene, CDR1 is GTSNPN and CDR2 is SVGIG (reference sequence). V was shortened by 0 bases and J by 0 bases, with 9 bases between the two germline ends. This CDR3 comprises 15 residues. The CDR3, as DNA: TGTGCCTGGAGTGTTCTACCCTCCTCCTACAATGAGCAGTTCTTC. Translated, it gives CAWSVLPSSYNEQFF.

This clone has just one count. This chain links TRBV7-2 with TRBJ2-7; 13 bases align to TRBD2. The CDR3 covers 17 residues. Trimming at V came to 1 base and at J to 2 bases, leaving 5 bases not matched to a gene. Germline CDR1 SGHTA, CDR2 FQGNSA. The CDR3 is CASSLVAGLAGTYEQYF. Here the CDR3 DNA reads TGTGCCAGCAGCTTAGTGGCGGGACTAGCGGGGACCTACGAGCAGTACTTC. Based on the CDR3 plus reference TRBV7-2 and TRBJ2-7, the full variable domain is GAGVSQSPSNKVTEKGKDVELRCDPISGHTALYWYRQSLGQGLEFLIYFQGNSAPDKSGLPSDRFSAERTGGSVSTLTIQRTQQEDSAVYLCASSLVAGLAGTYEQYFGPGTRLTVT.

The CDR3 spells CSVGLTVNTEAFF. As DNA, the CDR3 is TGCAGCGTTGGGTTGACGGTGAACACTGAAGCTTTCTTT. V gene TRBV29-1 combines with J gene TRBJ1-1; D gene uncertain. The CDR3 totals 13 residues. The germline gives CDR1 SQVTM, CDR2 ANQGSEA. The V end lost 4 bases, the J end lost 0 bases, and 9 bases lay between the germline ends. Looking up the rest from reference TRBV29-1 and TRBJ1-1 gives the full variable domain: SAVISQKPSRDICQRGTSLTIQCQVDSQVTMMFWYRQQPGQSLTLIATANQGSEATYESGFVIDKFPISRPNLTFSTLTVSNMSPEDSSIYLCSVGLTVNTEAFFGQGTRLTVV.

The chain recombines TRBV2 with TRBJ1-2; 7 bases agree with TRBD1. With V trimmed by 6 bases and J by 11 bases, 12 bases remained unmatched. CDR1 and CDR2 (germline): SNHLY, FYNNEI. The CDR3 sequence is 13 residues long. CDR3: CASSGTALKEYTF. CDR3 DNA sequence: TGTGCCAGCAGCGGGACAGCGCTCAAGGAGTACACCTTC. The full variable domain, completed using reference TRBV2 and TRBJ1-2, is EPEVTQTPSHQVTQMGQEVILRCVPISNHLYFYWYRQILGQKVEFLVSFYNNEISEKSEIFDDQFSVERPDGSNFTLKIRSTKLEDSAMYFCASSGTALKEYTFGSGTRLTVV.

The rearrangement uses TRBV7-9 and TRBJ1-3; D perhaps matches TRBD1 (5 bases). CDR1 SEHNR and CDR2 FQNEAQ come from the germline V gene (reference sequence). Trimming removed 6 bases from V and 4 bases from J, with 13 bases in between. The CDR3 consists of 14 residues. The CDR3 DNA reads as TGTGCCAGCAGGGCAGGGTCGGCGGGAAACACCATATATTTT. Translated: CASRAGSAGNTIYF.

V usage is TRBV4-3 and J usage is TRBJ2-2; 11 nucleotides line up with TRBD2. Germline V lookup: CDR1 LGHNA, CDR2 YSLEER. The ends lost 1 base at V and 3 bases at J; junction bases unmatched: 7. This CDR3 spans 18 amino acids. The CDR3 DNA follows: TGCGCCAGCAGCCAAGGGTTTAGCGGGAGGGCCGACACCGGGGAGCTGTTTTTT. It is translated as CASSQGFSGRADTGELFF.

The genes are TRBV5-1 and TRBJ1-2, with D possibly matching TRBD1 (6 bases). The germline CDR1 and CDR2 sequences are SGHRS and YFSETQ. This CDR3 is built from 14 residues. V was pared by 0 bases and J by 5 bases, with 11 bases between. The CDR3: CASSLEGRGYGYTF. CDR3 DNA: TGCGCCAGCAGCTTGGAGGGCAGGGGATATGGCTACACCTTC. Full variable domain (remainder filled in from reference TRBV5-1 and TRBJ1-2): KAGVTQTPRYLIKTRGQQVTLSCSPISGHRSVSWYQQTPGQGLQFLFEYFSETQRNKGNFPGRFSGRQFSNSRSEMNVSTLELGDSALYLCASSLEGRGYGYTFGSGTRLTVV.

Written as DNA, the CDR3 is TGTGCCAGCAGCTTAGACGGTCCGAGATACGAGCAGTACTTC. Its translation: CASSLDGPRYEQYF. The rearrangement joins TRBV7-2 to TRBJ2-7; D gene ambiguous. Per the germline V gene, CDR1 is SGHTA and CDR2 is FQGNSA. V was clipped by 1 base and J by 4 bases, with 11 bases between them. This CDR3 comprises 14 residues.

The chain employs TRBV29-1 and TRBJ2-1; 7 positions match TRBD1. Germline loops: CDR1 SQVTM, CDR2 ANQGSEA. J gave up 10 bases and V 0 bases, and 9 bases lay outside the gene matches. The CDR3 is 14 amino acids. The CDR3 here is CSVEDRQGFSEQFF. In DNA, the CDR3 is TGCAGCGTTGAAGACCGACAGGGCTTCAGCGAGCAGTTCTTC.

This clone showed up just a few times. The rearrangement links TRBV5-1 to TRBJ2-3; D gene ambiguous. The CDR3 contains 18 residues. Germline V gives CDR1 SGHRS, CDR2 YFSETQ. V lost 1 base and J 1 base, leaving 19 bases between the germline ends. CDR3 residues: CASSLIRGSSRGTDTQYF. The CDR3 bases are TGCGCCAGCAGCTTGATTCGCGGCAGTTCAAGAGGCACAGATACGCAGTATTTT.

The chain employs TRBV29-1 and TRBJ1-2; TRBD1 is a possible D gene (5 bases). The germline V gene encodes CDR1 SQVTM and CDR2 ANQGSEA. The CDR3 consists of 13 residues. V lost 4 bases and J lost 3, with 12 bases in between. The CDR3 DNA follows: TGCAGCGTTGGGTTCGACAGCCACTATGGCTACACCTTC. This sequence encodes CSVGFDSHYGYTF.

The chain has TRBV6-5 and TRBJ1-5; D call uncertain. The CDR3 totals 13 residues. Germline lookup yields CDR1 MNHEY and CDR2 SVGAGI. The CDR3 DNA reads as TGTGCGACCGCAGGCCAGGCGAATCAGCCCCAGCATTTT. Its translation: CATAGQANQPQHF.

Here the CDR3 reads CASSPQGNIQYF. The CDR3 nucleotides are TGTGCCAGCAGCCCACAGGGAAACATTCAGTACTTC. The V gene is TRBV7-2, the J gene TRBJ2-4; weak D call: TRBD1 (6 bases). This CDR3 comprises 12 residues. Germline V gene sequence: CDR1 SGHTA, CDR2 FQGNSA. The ends were cut back, 5 bases at V and 6 bases at J, with 8 bases in the middle.

J is TRBJ2-5 and V is TRBV4-1; 10 bases are a match to TRBD1. Germline loops: CDR1 MGHRA, CDR2 YSYEKL. CDR3 length: 16 residues. The ends lost 3 bases at V and 5 bases at J; junction bases unmatched: 9. The CDR3, as DNA: TGCGCCAGCAGCCAGGAGGGGGACAGGGGTTGGGAGACCCAGTACTTC. It codes for CASSQEGDRGWETQYF.

The chain links TRBV7-2 to TRBJ2-3; D is ambiguous. V dropped 1 base and J dropped 6 bases, with 11 bases sitting between them. Germline CDR1 is SGHTA and CDR2 is FQGNSA. This CDR3 is 14 amino acids long. The CDR3 region is CASSLGPSRDTQYF. The CDR3 nucleotides read TGTGCCAGCAGCTTAGGTCCTAGTAGGGATACGCAGTATTTT.

V usage is TRBV6-5 and J usage is TRBJ2-7, with D perhaps matching TRBD2 (6 bases). Germline V gene data show CDR1 as MNHEY and CDR2 as SVGAGI. V was cut by 0 bases and J by 3 bases, with 12 bases left in between. This CDR3 comprises 15 residues. The CDR3 DNA reads TGTGCCAGCAGTTACTCGTCTTGGGGGGTCTACGAGCAGTACTTC. Amino acid sequence: CASSYSSWGVYEQYF.

The chain joins TRBV5-1 to TRBJ2-6; 7 bases line up with TRBD1. J lost 0 bases, V lost 7 bases, and 10 bases had no gene match. The CDR3 consists of 17 residues. Looked up from germline, CDR1 is SGHRS and CDR2 is YFSETQ. The DNA of the CDR3 is TGCGCCAGCGGCACCGGGACAGCGGTCTCTGGGGCCAACGTCCTGACTTTC. Its protein is CASGTGTAVSGANVLTF.